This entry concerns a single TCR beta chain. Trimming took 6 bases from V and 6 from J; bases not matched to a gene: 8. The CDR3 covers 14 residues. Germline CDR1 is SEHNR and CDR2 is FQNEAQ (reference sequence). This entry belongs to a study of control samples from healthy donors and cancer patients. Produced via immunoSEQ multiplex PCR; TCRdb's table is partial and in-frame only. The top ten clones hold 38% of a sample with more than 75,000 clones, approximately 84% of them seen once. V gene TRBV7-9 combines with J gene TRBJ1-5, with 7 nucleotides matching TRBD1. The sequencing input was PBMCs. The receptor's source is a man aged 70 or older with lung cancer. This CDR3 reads CASSQQGSTQPQHF. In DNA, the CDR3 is TGTGCCAGCAGTCAACAGGGGTCAACTCAGCCCCAGCATTTT.